One and the same sample provided the 31 T cell receptor beta chains below, sequenced in a study of T-cell memory formation after mild COVID-19. TCRdb re-derived calls from the 5' RACE reads in MiXCR, one entry per CDR3 protein. Among under 50,000 distinct CDR3 sequences listed, 27% were seen once. Sequenced sample: PBMCs or a T cell subset sorted from them (not recorded which). These receptors all stem from a man between 18 and 35 years old who had mild COVID-19 (a few samples of this study predate the infection). Cell type and time point are not known.

V gene TRBV5-1 combines with J gene TRBJ1-6; TRBD1 aligns across 7 bases. V shed 4 bases and J 2 bases; nucleotides not matched to a gene: 3. The CDR3 extends over 15 amino acids. Germline values: CDR1 SGHRS, CDR2 YFSETQ. CDR3 in DNA: TGCGCCAGCAGCAAAGGACAGGCCTATAATTCACCCCTCCACTTT. Encoded protein: CASSKGQAYNSPLHF.

This clonotype was detected a few times. The CDR3 reads CASSLEGTDQPQHF. In DNA, the CDR3 is TGTGCCAGCAGTTTAGAGGGAACGGATCAGCCCCAGCATTTT. This sequence joins TRBV27 and TRBJ1-5; D ambiguous. Trimming took off 2 bases at V and 5 bases at J, with 10 bases between the two ends. Looked up from germline, CDR1 is MNHEY and CDR2 is SMNVEV (reference sequence). The CDR3 extends over 14 amino acids.

By share, this clonotype counts as medium-sized. The chain couples TRBV4-1 to TRBJ1-5; D is perhaps TRBD1 (6 bases). The CDR3 is made up of 15 amino acids. Trimming stripped 0 bases from V and 6 bases from J, with 12 bases between. Germline-derived CDR1 and CDR2 are MGHRA and YSYEKL. CDR3 sequence: CASSQDSGGSQPQHF. The CDR3 DNA is TGCGCCAGCAGCCAAGATTCCGGGGGCAGTCAGCCCCAGCATTTT.

The V gene is TRBV7-6, the J gene TRBJ2-2; D unresolved. V was clipped by 0 bases and J by 6 bases, with 8 bases between them. Germline CDR1 and CDR2: SGHVS and FNYEAQ. The CDR3 contains 14 residues. The CDR3 DNA reads as TGTGCCAGCAGCTTAGCCAGCAATCCCGGGGAGCTGTTTTTT. Amino acid sequence: CASSLASNPGELFF.

The J gene is TRBJ2-7, the V gene TRBV20-1, with D possibly TRBD1 on 5 matching bases. The CDR3 is 13 residues long. The germline V and J ends were trimmed by 2 bases and 3 bases, with 11 bases remaining between them. Germline V gene sequence: CDR1 DFQATT, CDR2 SNEGSKA (reference sequence). The CDR3 loop is CSARPRDSYEQYV. The CDR3 region has the DNA TGCAGTGCTAGACCCAGGGATAGCTACGAGCAGTACGTC.

This clonotype showed up just a few times. The V gene is TRBV20-1, the J gene TRBJ2-7, with D possibly TRBD2 on 5 matching bases. Germline V gives CDR1 DFQATT, CDR2 SNEGSKA (reference sequence). The CDR3 contains 11 residues. V lost 5 bases, J lost 4 bases, and 9 bases lay in between. CDR3 sequence reads: CSASRGYEQYF. In DNA form, the CDR3 reads TGCAGTGCTTCCCGAGGGTACGAGCAGTACTTC.

This rearrangement joins TRBV6-1 to TRBJ2-1, with 8 bases lining up with TRBD2. V lost 2 bases, J lost 4 bases, and 7 bases stayed unmatched. Germline V gene sequence: CDR1 MNHNS, CDR2 SASEGT. The CDR3 runs 16 residues. Written as DNA, the CDR3 is TGTGCCAGCAGTGAACGGGTCGGGACTAGTTACAATGAGCAGTTCTTC. Its protein is CASSERVGTSYNEQFF.

There are a few counts of this clonotype. This chain uses TRBV7-9 with TRBJ2-5, with D tentatively TRBD2 (5 bases). Germline-derived CDR1 and CDR2 are SEHNR and FQNEAQ (reference sequence). This CDR3 has 13 residues. V was trimmed by 5 bases and J by 2 bases, leaving 9 bases between them. CDR3 loop: CASSQDLQETQYF. DNA for the CDR3: TGTGCCAGCAGCCAGGACTTACAAGAGACCCAGTACTTC.

This clonotype was found once. The genes are TRBV4-2 and TRBJ2-1, with 8 bases that match TRBD1. The germline V gene encodes CDR1 LGHNA and CDR2 YNFKEQ. CDR3 length: 15 residues. J lost 4 bases, V lost 3 bases, and 5 bases had no gene match. CDR3 amino acids: CASSHPGQEYNEQFF. In DNA, the CDR3 is TGTGCCAGCAGCCACCCGGGACAGGAATACAATGAGCAGTTCTTC.

Ten or more counts support this clonotype. The chain couples TRBV19 to TRBJ2-7; D is uncertain. CDR1 and CDR2 (germline): LNHDA, SQIVND (reference sequence). V dropped 4 bases and J dropped 6 bases, with 13 bases sitting between them. The CDR3 extends over 13 amino acids. In nucleotides, the CDR3 is TGTGCCAGTAGTACCACAGTGGCTACCGAGCAGTACTTC. Residues: CASSTTVATEQYF.

With respect to this clonotype: At one of its ends the junction is not consistent with the germline gene, which may arise from a read error. The chain combines TRBV20-1 with TRBJ2-4, with D hard to call. The CDR3 runs 14 residues. The germline gives CDR1 DFQATT, CDR2 SNEGSKA (reference sequence). CDR3 coding DNA: TGCAGTGCTAGAGATCGGGTAGCCAAAAGCATTCAGTACTTC. It codes for CSARDRVAKSIQYF.

V and J are TRBV4-3 and TRBJ1-6, with D perhaps matching TRBD1 (5 bases). The length of the CDR3 is 15 residues. V was clipped by 0 bases and J by 10 bases, with 13 bases between them. CDR1 and CDR2 from the germline V gene are LGHNA and YSLEER. The CDR3 region is CASSQDGGGGSPLHF. The CDR3 DNA reads TGCGCCAGCAGCCAAGATGGGGGTGGTGGCTCACCCCTCCACTTT.

This clonotype is classed as medium-sized. V gene TRBV23-1 combines with J gene TRBJ2-7; D ambiguous. TRBV23-1 is labeled an ORF, and its function is uncertain. This CDR3 region has 12 residues. Deletions cut 0 bases from V and 4 bases from J, with 4 bases between. CDR3 loop: CASSQSGYEQYF. Written as DNA, the CDR3 is TGCGCCAGCAGTCAATCAGGGTACGAGCAGTACTTC.

This clonotype was observed a handful of times. The J gene is TRBJ2-7, the V gene TRBV4-3; D is unresolved. V was clipped by 4 bases and J by 2 bases, with 12 bases between them. The germline gives CDR1 LGHNA, CDR2 YSLEER. This CDR3 contains 14 residues. DNA of the CDR3: TGCGCCAGCAGCCCGCGGCACCCGACCTACGAGCAGTACTTC. Its protein is CASSPRHPTYEQYF.

This chain links TRBV7-9 with TRBJ2-5, with 11 bases that match TRBD2. The CDR3 extends over 16 amino acids. The germline V gene has CDR1 SEHNR and CDR2 FQNEAQ (reference sequence). Germline trimming cut 3 bases from V and 1 base from J; bases unmatched to any gene: 4. The CDR3 nucleotides read TGTGCCAGCAGCTTCCCGACTAGCGGGACCCAAGAGACCCAGTACTTC. Translating it yields CASSFPTSGTQETQYF.

This clonotype was counted a few times. The rearrangement uses TRBV12-3 or TRBV12-4 and TRBJ2-1; D not resolved. CDR3 size: 12 residues. V was trimmed by 3 bases and J by 6 bases, leaving 6 bases between them. Here the CDR3 reads CASSLGSNEQFF. CDR3 nucleotides: TGTGCCAGCAGTTTGGGGTCCAATGAGCAGTTCTTC.

This clonotype was counted a few times. The V gene is TRBV6-5, the J gene TRBJ2-5; D possibly corresponds to TRBD2 (5 bases). The CDR3 consists of 14 residues. Germline V gene data show CDR1 as MNHEY and CDR2 as SVGAGI. V shed 5 bases and J shed 4 bases, with 14 bases lying between them. The CDR3 sequence: CASSTTGEGETQYF. CDR3 sequence (DNA): TGTGCCAGCAGTACCACCGGGGAAGGAGAGACCCAGTACTTC.

In the case of this clonotype: At one of its ends the junction is not consistent with the germline gene, which may arise from a read error. V is TRBV23-1 and J is TRBJ2-3; D uncertain. TRBV23-1 is given ORF status, its function remaining uncertain. The length of the CDR3 is 15 residues. This chain's CDR3 is CASCQSTPSTDTQYF. The CDR3 nucleotides are TGCGCCAGCTGTCAATCGACTCCTAGCACAGATACGCAGTATTTT.

This chain links TRBV9 with TRBJ2-3; 8 bases agree with TRBD2. From germline, CDR1 is SGDLS and CDR2 YYNGEE. The CDR3 totals 17 residues. J was trimmed by 0 bases and V by 0 bases; bases with no gene match: 6. For the CDR3, the DNA is TGTGCCAGCAGCGTAGAACCAGCGGGGGAGAGCACAGATACGCAGTATTTT. Translating gives CASSVEPAGESTDTQYF. The complete variable domain, with remaining parts taken from reference TRBV9 and TRBJ2-3, reads DSGVTQTPKHLITATGQRVTLRCSPRSGDLSVYWYQQSLDQGLQFLIQYYNGEERAKGNILERFSAQQFPDLHSELNLSSLELGDSALYFCASSVEPAGESTDTQYFGPGTRLTVL.

The chain carries TRBV12-3 or TRBV12-4 and TRBJ2-1, with no clear D. Trimming removed 5 bases from V and 7 bases from J, with 15 bases in between. The CDR3 spans 14 residues. This chain's CDR3 is CASSPRSVRNEQFF. The CDR3 region has the DNA TGTGCCAGCAGTCCTCGGAGTGTGAGAAATGAGCAGTTCTTC.

The chain recombines TRBV7-3 with TRBJ2-3; D might be TRBD2 (6 bases). This CDR3 spans 14 amino acids. Germline V gives CDR1 SGHTA, CDR2 FQGTGA. The V end was cut by 3 bases, the J end by 1 base, with 8 bases between. The CDR3 region has the DNA TGTGCCAGCAGCTTGGAGGGGTGCACAGATACGCAGTATTTT. This translates into CASSLEGCTDTQYF.

This clonotype was seen a handful of times. The rearrangement uses TRBV13 and TRBJ1-2; no clear D. Per germline, CDR1 PRHDT and CDR2 FYEKMQ (reference sequence). V was shortened by 0 bases and J by 6 bases, with 5 bases between the two germline ends. CDR3 length: 12 amino acids. The CDR3 sequence is CASSLGNNGYTF. CDR3 sequence (DNA): TGTGCCAGCAGCTTAGGGAACAATGGCTACACCTTC.

The chain couples TRBV29-1 to TRBJ2-1, with 8 bases fitting TRBD2. The germline V gene encodes CDR1 SQVTM and CDR2 ANQGSEA. The junction had 10 bases not matched to a gene; V was cut back by 7 bases and J by 8 bases. This CDR3 contains 13 residues. The CDR3 sequence is CSAYPPGGDEQFF. The CDR3 nucleotides are TGCAGCGCCTACCCCCCGGGGGGGGATGAGCAGTTCTTC.

V and J are TRBV29-1 and TRBJ2-5; D is unresolved. Germline loops: CDR1 SQVTM, CDR2 ANQGSEA. Trimming took 0 bases from V and 0 from J, leaving 14 bases between them. The CDR3 contains 16 residues. DNA for the CDR3: TGCAGCGTTGAAGAGGATACACAGCACAACCAAGAGACCCAGTACTTC. Its translation: CSVEEDTQHNQETQYF.

The chain carries TRBV6-6 and TRBJ1-5; 8 nucleotides align to TRBD1. The CDR3 covers 16 residues. Per the germline V gene, CDR1 is MNHNY and CDR2 is SVGAGI (reference sequence). V dropped 4 bases and J dropped 2; count of bases not matched to a gene: 7. The CDR3 is CASSSQGAGGNQPQHF. The DNA for the CDR3 is TGTGCCAGCAGTTCCCAGGGGGCGGGCGGCAATCAGCCCCAGCATTTT.

This chain connects TRBV27 to TRBJ1-5, with TRBD1 as a possible D gene (6 bases). CDR3 size: 15 residues. The germline V and J ends were trimmed by 3 bases and 6 bases, with 15 bases remaining between them. CDR1 and CDR2 from the germline V gene are MNHEY and SMNVEV (reference sequence). The CDR3 DNA sequence: TGTGCCAGCAGTTTTGCCACAGGGATCGGTCAGCCCCAGCATTTT. The encoded protein is CASSFATGIGQPQHF.

The chain is built from TRBV6-5 and TRBJ1-2; 8 nucleotides agree with TRBD1. Per the germline V gene, CDR1 is MNHEY and CDR2 is SVGAGI. The CDR3 contains 12 residues. V trimming: 4 bases; J trimming: 7 bases; junction bases outside the gene matches: 2. The CDR3 DNA reads TGTGCCAGCAGTTCAACAGGGGGTGGCTACACCTTC. Residues: CASSSTGGGYTF.

The J gene is TRBJ2-1, the V gene TRBV15, with D tentatively TRBD2 (6 bases). This CDR3 region has 15 residues. The germline V gene has CDR1 LNHNV and CDR2 YYDKDF (reference sequence). Trimming took off 1 base at V and 3 bases at J, with 10 bases between the two ends. CDR3 nucleotide sequence: TGTGCCACCAGCAGAGGGAGGGAAGTCTACAATGAGCAGTTCTTC. Protein: CATSRGREVYNEQFF.

The chain joins TRBV7-9 to TRBJ2-3; D gene ambiguous. Germline V CDR1 and CDR2: SEHNR, FQNEAQ (reference sequence). This CDR3 is built from 16 residues. Deletions cut 1 base from V and 4 bases from J, with 15 bases between. The CDR3 nucleotides read TGTGCCAGCAGCTTAGATCCGGACCCCCAAGCAGATACGCAGTATTTT. As protein: CASSLDPDPQADTQYF.

The CDR3 DNA reads TGTGCCAGCAGTTACTCCGTAGACAGGGGAAGCAATCAGCCCCAGCATTTT. It translates to CASSYSVDRGSNQPQHF. The chain carries TRBV6-6 and TRBJ1-5, with 8 positions matching TRBD1. Looked up from germline, CDR1 is MNHNY and CDR2 is SVGAGI (reference sequence). This CDR3 spans 17 amino acids. Trimming at V came to 0 bases and at J to 1 base, leaving 5 bases not matched to a gene.

This clonotype showed up just a few times. The CDR3 region has the DNA TGTGCCAGCAGCCAATCCGAGGCGGGGTTCGACCAGTACTTC. Amino acid sequence: CASSQSEAGFDQYF. V gene TRBV7-6 combines with J gene TRBJ2-5; perhaps TRBD2 as D (6 bases). V lost 5 bases and J lost 10, with 20 bases in between. Per germline, CDR1 SGHVS and CDR2 FNYEAQ. The length of the CDR3 is 14 residues.